Reported below is one T cell receptor (beta chain). Its antigen remains unknown. Generated by immunoSEQ multiplex PCR, the TCRdb table keeps only in-frame clones and is missing some. In the table there are some 100,000 clones, approximately 91% of which are singletons. The source of the sample is a study of OX40 agonist ivuxolimab in advanced cancers. Across the whole study: Patients received ivuxolimab, an agonistic anti-OX40 (CD134) antibody. Patients enrolled in dose escalation were diagnosed with hepatocellular carcinoma, melanoma, renal cell or head and neck cancer. Partial responses were achieved by three patients: one hepatocellular carcinoma, two cutaneous melanoma. General observations from the study: Expanded clones were, on average, more numerous in CD8+ T cells than in CD4+.

Germline CDR1 and CDR2: KGHSH and LQKENI. This CDR3 comprises 19 residues. Trimming took 5 bases from V and 4 from J; bases not matched to a gene: 11. The sequenced sample was CD4+ or CD8+ T cells sorted from blood, obtained in a trial of the OX40 agonist ivuxolimab. This TCR was sampled from an adult with an advanced solid tumor such as melanoma, head and neck, liver or kidney cancer. The V gene is TRBV18, the J gene TRBJ2-2, with 15 positions matching TRBD2. CDR3 sequence (DNA): TGTGCCAGCTCATTACGAAGGACTAGCGGGAGGGACGGCACCGGGGAGCTGTTTTTT. Its translation: CASSLRRTSGRDGTGELFF.